Sequencing of this T cell receptor (beta chain) was carried out in a study of radiation and T cells in renal cell carcinoma. Study context: Nephrectomy followed 15 Gy stereotactic body radiation by 4 weeks.

This CDR3 spans 14 amino acids. Losses at the gene ends were 7 bases for V and 3 bases for J; bases not matched to a gene: 9. In germline, CDR1 is MNHNS, CDR2 SASEGT. General study findings and limits: Pretreatment tumor biopsies were lacking, so baseline clonotypes are unknown. In blood, top tumor clones expanded by 2 weeks, shrinking by 4.

With regard to this clone: Its antigen remains unidentified.

Clones were read by immunoSEQ multiplex PCR, and TCRdb kept only the in-frame ones, dropping some. Of about 140,000 clones listed, approximately 87% were seen once; the top ten hold less than 25%. Specified time point: baseline pretreatment blood. Treatment reported: 15 Gy SBRT to primary tumor, nephrectomy 4 weeks later. Clear cell pathology was present in this patient's renal cell carcinoma. This receptor was obtained from a woman in her forties or fifties with renal cell carcinoma. Sequenced material: blood, taken from a patient whose treatment included radiotherapy and nephrectomy. The chain carries TRBV6-1 and TRBJ2-7, with 7 bases identical to TRBD2. CDR3 DNA sequence: TGTGCCAGCAAAGGGGATCCGGGGGGCTACGAGCAGTACTTC. Translation gives CASKGDPGGYEQYF.